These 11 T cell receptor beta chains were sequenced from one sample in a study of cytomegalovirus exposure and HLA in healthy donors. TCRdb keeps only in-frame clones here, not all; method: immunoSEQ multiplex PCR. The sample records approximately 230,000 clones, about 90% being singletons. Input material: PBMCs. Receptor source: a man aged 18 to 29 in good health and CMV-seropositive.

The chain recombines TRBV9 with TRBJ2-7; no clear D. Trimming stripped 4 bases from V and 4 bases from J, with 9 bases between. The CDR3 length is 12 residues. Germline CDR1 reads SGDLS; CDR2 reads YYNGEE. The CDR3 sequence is CASSTQDYEQYF. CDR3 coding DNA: TGTGCCAGCAGCACACAAGATTACGAGCAGTACTTC.

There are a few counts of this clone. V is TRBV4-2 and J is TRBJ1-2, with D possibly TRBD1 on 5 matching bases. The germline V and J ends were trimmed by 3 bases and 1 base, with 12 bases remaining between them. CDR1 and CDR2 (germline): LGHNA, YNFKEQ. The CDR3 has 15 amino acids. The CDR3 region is CASSHRDGINYGYTF. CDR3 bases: TGTGCCAGCAGCCATCGGGACGGAATTAACTATGGCTACACCTTC.

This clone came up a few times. CDR3 in amino acids: CASSQVGGRGTGELFF. CDR3 bases: TGCGCCAGCAGCCAAGTGGGAGGCAGGGGCACCGGGGAGCTGTTTTTT. The chain uses TRBV4-1 and TRBJ2-2; tentatively, D is TRBD1 or TRBD2 (6 bases each). The germline V and J ends were trimmed by 1 base and 4 bases, with 13 bases remaining between them. The length of the CDR3 is 16 residues. The V gene's germline CDR1 is MGHRA and CDR2 YSYEKL.

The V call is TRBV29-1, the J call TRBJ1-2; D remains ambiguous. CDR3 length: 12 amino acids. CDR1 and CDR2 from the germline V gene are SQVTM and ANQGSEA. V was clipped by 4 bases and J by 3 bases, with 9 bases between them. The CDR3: CSVASADYGYTF. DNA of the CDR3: TGCAGCGTTGCCTCCGCGGACTATGGCTACACCTTC.

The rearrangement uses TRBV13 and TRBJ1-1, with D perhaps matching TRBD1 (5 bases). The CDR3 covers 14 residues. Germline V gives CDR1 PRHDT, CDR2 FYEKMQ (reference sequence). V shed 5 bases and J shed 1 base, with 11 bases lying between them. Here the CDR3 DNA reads TGTGCCAGCAGCCCTATCCAGGGGAACACTGAAGCTTTCTTT. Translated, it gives CASSPIQGNTEAFF.

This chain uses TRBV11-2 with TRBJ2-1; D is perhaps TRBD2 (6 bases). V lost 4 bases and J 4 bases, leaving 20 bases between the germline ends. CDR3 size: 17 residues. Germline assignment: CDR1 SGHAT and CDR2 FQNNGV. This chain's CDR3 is CASSSQEGRERYNEQFF. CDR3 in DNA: TGTGCCAGCAGCTCCCAAGAGGGCCGGGAGAGATACAATGAGCAGTTCTTC. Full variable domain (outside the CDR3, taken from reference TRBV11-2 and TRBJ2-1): EAGVAQSPRYKIIEKRQSVAFWCNPISGHATLYWYQQILGQGPKLLIQFQNNGVVDDSQLPKDRFSAERLKGVDSTLKIQPAKLEDSAVYLCASSSQEGRERYNEQFFGPGTRLTVL.

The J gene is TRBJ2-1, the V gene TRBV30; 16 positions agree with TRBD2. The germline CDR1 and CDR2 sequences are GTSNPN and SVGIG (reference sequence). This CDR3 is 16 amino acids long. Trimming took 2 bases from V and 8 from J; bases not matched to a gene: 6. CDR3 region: CAWSSGLAGGPDEQFF. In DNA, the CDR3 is TGTGCCTGGAGTTCGGGACTAGCGGGAGGGCCGGATGAGCAGTTCTTC.

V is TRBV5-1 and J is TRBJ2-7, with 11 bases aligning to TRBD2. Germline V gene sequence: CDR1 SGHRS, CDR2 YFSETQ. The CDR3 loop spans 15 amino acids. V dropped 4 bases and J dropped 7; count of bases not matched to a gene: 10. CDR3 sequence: CASSQTSGVLNEQYF. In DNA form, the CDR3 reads TGCGCCAGCAGCCAGACTAGCGGGGTCCTGAATGAGCAGTACTTC.

The CDR3 protein is CASSQEDENTEAFF. In nucleotides, the CDR3 is TGTGCCAGCAGCCAAGAGGACGAAAACACTGAAGCTTTCTTT. This chain links TRBV4-2 with TRBJ1-1; D remains unclear. Germline assignment: CDR1 LGHNA and CDR2 YNFKEQ. CDR3 size: 14 residues. With 0 bases removed from V and 2 bases from J, the gap between germline ends came to 7 bases.

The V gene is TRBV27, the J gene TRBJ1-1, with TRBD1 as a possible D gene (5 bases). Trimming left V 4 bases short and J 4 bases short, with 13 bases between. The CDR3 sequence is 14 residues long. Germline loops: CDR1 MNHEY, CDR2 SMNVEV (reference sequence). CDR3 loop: CASSYGGLSTEAFF. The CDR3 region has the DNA TGTGCCAGCAGTTATGGGGGGTTAAGCACTGAAGCTTTCTTT.

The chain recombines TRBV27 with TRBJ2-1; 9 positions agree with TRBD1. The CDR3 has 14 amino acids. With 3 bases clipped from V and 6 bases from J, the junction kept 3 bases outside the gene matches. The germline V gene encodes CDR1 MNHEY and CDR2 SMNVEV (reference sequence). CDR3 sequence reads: CASSFRTGVNEQFF. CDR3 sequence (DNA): TGTGCCAGCAGTTTCAGGACAGGGGTCAATGAGCAGTTCTTC.